The subject of this entry is one T cell receptor (beta chain). Its antigen is undetermined. The investigators reverse transcribed all of the isolated RNA, so they sequenced expressed TCRB transcripts. The data were produced by immunoSEQ multiplex PCR, yet TCRdb's version contains in-frame clones alone and is incomplete. This sample carries 220,000 or so clones, 68% of them seen once, and the ten largest clones take around 0.05%. This entry is derived from a study of beta chain features in type 1 diabetes. Study-wide findings and caveats: The question left open here concerned HLA type influencing TCRB rearrangement.

V shed 2 bases and J 3 bases; nucleotides not matched to a gene: 5. The CDR3 extends over 16 amino acids. The germline V gene encodes CDR1 SGDLS and CDR2 YYNGEE. The TCR comes from a man aged 25-40 years in good health. The chain is built from TRBV9 and TRBJ2-1; the match to TRBD1 covers 10 bases. The specimen sequenced was naive CD4+ T cells from blood. The CDR3 DNA is TGTGCCAGCAGCGTCGCCGGGACAGGGGTCTACAATGAGCAGTTCTTC. Its translation: CASSVAGTGVYNEQFF.